The 6 T cell receptor beta chains below were found in one sample sequenced in a study of T cell responses to AZD1222 COVID-19 vaccine. The repertoire was sequenced with immunoSEQ multiplex PCR; TCRdb's copy has only in-frame clones and lacks some. Among approximately 180,000 clones, approximately 90% were seen once, and the ten largest hold about 2.8%. The starting material was peripheral blood, obtained on day 0 of AZD1222 vaccination. All receptors derive from an adult in good health.

This rearrangement joins TRBV29-1 to TRBJ2-7; 10 nucleotides line up with TRBD1. Germline CDR1 SQVTM, CDR2 ANQGSEA. With V trimmed by 3 bases and J by 4 bases, 3 bases remained unmatched. This CDR3 contains 13 residues. CDR3 residues: CSVEGTGVYEQYF. The CDR3 DNA follows: TGCAGCGTTGAGGGGACAGGGGTGTACGAGCAGTACTTC.

The CDR3 region is CASSKADRAFYEQYF. The CDR3 DNA sequence: TGTGCCAGCAGCAAAGCGGACAGGGCCTTCTACGAGCAGTACTTC. This chain links TRBV21-1 with TRBJ2-7; the table calls TRBD1, which could not be checked here. TRBV21-1 is flagged as a pseudogene. CDR3 length: 15 amino acids.

J is TRBJ2-2 and V is TRBV9; 11 bases line up with TRBD2. With 3 bases clipped from V and 3 bases from J, the junction kept 1 base outside the gene matches. CDR1 and CDR2 (germline): SGDLS, YYNGEE. The length of the CDR3 is 15 residues. CDR3 nucleotide sequence: TGTGCCAGCAGCGGGACTAGCGGGTACACCGGGGAGCTGTTTTTT. It yields the protein CASSGTSGYTGELFF.

The chain joins TRBV12-3 or TRBV12-4 to TRBJ1-1; D unresolved. The CDR3 loop spans 13 amino acids. Trimming shortened V by 2 bases and J by 4 bases, and 8 bases separated the two germline ends. The CDR3 nucleotides are TGTGCCAGCAGTTTATTAATGGGCACTGAAGCTTTCTTT. Translating it yields CASSLLMGTEAFF.

This chain connects TRBV9 to TRBJ2-1, with 9 bases identical to TRBD2. CDR1 is SGDLS, CDR2 YYNGEE, per germline. V was pared by 3 bases and J by 6 bases, with 4 bases of the junction left unmatched. The length of the CDR3 is 14 residues. The CDR3 loop reads CASSAQTSGNEQFF. The DNA of the CDR3 is TGTGCCAGCAGCGCACAGACTAGCGGCAATGAGCAGTTCTTC.

The chain employs TRBV6-6 and TRBJ1-2; TRBD1 matches at 11 bases. V was clipped by 1 base and J by 6 bases; unmatched bases: 4. Germline V CDR1 and CDR2: MNHNY, SVGAGI (reference sequence). This CDR3 is built from 15 residues. The CDR3 is CASSYLGTGGHGYTF. Here the CDR3 DNA reads TGTGCCAGCAGTTACTTAGGGACAGGGGGACATGGCTACACCTTC.